Following are 21 T cell receptor beta chains from one sample sequenced in a study of graft-versus-host responses after intestinal transplantation. These receptors lack a known antigen. Clones were sequenced by immunoSEQ multiplex PCR, and TCRdb holds only the in-frame ones, with some missing. Of around 110,000 clones in the sample, about 92% were seen once. The specimen comprised unstimulated CD4+ T cells sorted from spleen or lymph node cells, sampled before transplant. Receptors originate from a human donor who was the organ donor for an intestinal transplant.

V gene TRBV7-2 combines with J gene TRBJ2-1; 7 bases match TRBD2. CDR1 and CDR2 from the germline V gene are SGHTA and FQGNSA. V lost 5 bases, J lost 4 bases, and 2 bases stayed unmatched. The CDR3 has 13 amino acids. CDR3 in amino acids: CASSQAGYNEQFF. The CDR3 DNA follows: TGTGCCAGCAGCCAAGCGGGGTACAATGAGCAGTTCTTC.

J is TRBJ2-5 and V is TRBV29-1; a possible D gene is TRBD1 (5 bases). CDR1 and CDR2 (germline): SQVTM, ANQGSEA. This CDR3 spans 16 amino acids. The germline V and J ends were trimmed by 6 bases and 0 bases, with 20 bases remaining between them. The CDR3 loop reads CSVLHQGGKNQETQYF. The CDR3 DNA reads TGCAGCGTCCTTCACCAGGGCGGAAAGAACCAAGAGACCCAGTACTTC. Based on the CDR3 plus reference TRBV29-1 and TRBJ2-5, the full variable domain is SAVISQKPSRDICQRGTSLTIQCQVDSQVTMMFWYRQQPGQSLTLIATANQGSEATYESGFVIDKFPISRPNLTFSTLTVSNMSPEDSSIYLCSVLHQGGKNQETQYFGPGTRLLVL.

The chain joins TRBV7-2 to TRBJ2-3, with no clear D. The V end lost 0 bases, the J end lost 6 bases, and 4 bases lay between the germline ends. The CDR3 is 12 amino acids. From germline, CDR1 is SGHTA and CDR2 FQGNSA. CDR3 sequence: CASSLARDTQYF. CDR3 nucleotide sequence: TGTGCCAGCAGCTTAGCTCGGGATACGCAGTATTTT.

In this sample, this clone turned up a few times. The chain links TRBV5-1 to TRBJ2-6; TRBD2 aligns across 7 bases. The CDR3 spans 17 residues. CDR1 is SGHRS and CDR2 is YFSETQ in the germline V gene. After removal of 6 bases from V and 4 bases from J, the junction contained 13 bases not matched to a gene. CDR3 protein: CASTPTPGGLGANVLTF. DNA of the CDR3: TGCGCCAGCACCCCTACCCCGGGGGGATTAGGGGCCAACGTCCTGACTTTC.

The chain combines TRBV27 with TRBJ1-2, with D perhaps matching TRBD1 (6 bases). The V and J ends lost 6 bases and 10 bases respectively, with 12 bases between them. Germline values: CDR1 MNHEY, CDR2 SMNVEV (reference sequence). CDR3 length equals 11 residues. The CDR3 coding sequence is TGTGCCAGCAGGGAACAGGGCTACTACACCTTC. It is translated as CASREQGYYTF.

V is TRBV15 and J is TRBJ2-1, with D possibly TRBD2 on 6 matching bases. Trimming took 2 bases from V and 8 from J, leaving 16 bases between them. Germline V gene sequence: CDR1 LNHNV, CDR2 YYDKDF (reference sequence). This CDR3 has 15 amino acids. CDR3 region: CATSRRLGGWDEQFF. The CDR3 DNA sequence: TGTGCCACCAGCAGAAGACTAGGAGGGTGGGATGAGCAGTTCTTC.

The chain carries TRBV19 and TRBJ1-1, with no clear D. The germline V gene has CDR1 LNHDA and CDR2 SQIVND (reference sequence). V lost 5 bases and J 1 base, leaving 5 bases between the germline ends. The CDR3 spans 12 residues. CDR3 sequence (DNA): TGTGCCAGTAGTGTCCGGAACACTGAAGCTTTCTTT. Encoded protein: CASSVRNTEAFF.

The chain carries TRBV28 and TRBJ2-2; TRBD1 might be the D (6 bases). V was pared by 7 bases and J by 5 bases, with 17 bases between. CDR3 length: 15 residues. Germline-derived CDR1 and CDR2 are MDHEN and SYDVKM. The CDR3: CASTNPGHITGELFF. The DNA for the CDR3 is TGTGCCAGCACTAATCCGGGACACATAACCGGGGAGCTGTTTTTT.

This rearrangement joins TRBV6-5 to TRBJ1-2, with D possibly matching TRBD1 (5 bases). This CDR3 comprises 14 residues. Germline V gene lookup returns CDR1 MNHEY and CDR2 SVGAGI. The V and J ends lost 6 bases and 4 bases respectively, with 15 bases between them. Here the CDR3 DNA reads TGTGCCAGCAGGGCCCCGGGACTGACCTATGGCTACACCTTC. Protein product: CASRAPGLTYGYTF.

The count of this clone is one. The genes are TRBV2 and TRBJ2-1; D call uncertain. Germline CDR1 is SNHLY and CDR2 is FYNNEI. CDR3 length: 12 amino acids. Trimming removed 3 bases from V and 9 bases from J, with 9 bases in between. This CDR3 is CASSDQAFEQFF. For the CDR3, the DNA is TGTGCCAGCAGTGATCAGGCATTTGAGCAGTTCTTC.

J is TRBJ2-6 and V is TRBV30, with 10 bases fitting TRBD2. The J segment lost 2 bases and the V segment lost 4 bases, leaving 17 bases of the junction unmatched. Per the germline V gene, CDR1 is GTSNPN and CDR2 is SVGIG (reference sequence). The CDR3 extends over 20 amino acids. For the CDR3, the DNA is TGTGCCTGGACCCGACAGCGCAGCGGGAGGGGGTTGGCTGGGGCCAACGTCCTGACTTTC. Translating gives CAWTRQRSGRGLAGANVLTF.

The V call is TRBV5-1, the J call TRBJ2-1; tentatively, D is TRBD2 (6 bases). The CDR3 consists of 14 residues. V lost 6 bases to trimming and J lost 6 bases, with 16 bases between them. Germline-derived CDR1 and CDR2 are SGHRS and YFSETQ. The CDR3 spells CASTAGPEGNEQFF. The CDR3 DNA reads TGCGCCAGCACGGCGGGGCCAGAGGGCAATGAGCAGTTCTTC.

The chain has TRBV5-6 and TRBJ1-6, with 8 bases fitting TRBD1. The CDR3 extends over 14 amino acids. J gave up 10 bases and V 4 bases, and 7 bases lay outside the gene matches. Germline V gene sequence: CDR1 SGHDT, CDR2 YYEEEE. CDR3 DNA: TGTGCCAGCAGCGTCCGGGACAGGTACTCACCCCTCCACTTT. Translation: CASSVRDRYSPLHF.

The chain combines TRBV19 with TRBJ2-6; 8 bases line up with TRBD1. J gave up 1 base and V 5 bases, and 7 bases lay outside the gene matches. Germline assignment: CDR1 LNHDA and CDR2 SQIVND (reference sequence). This CDR3 contains 17 residues. CDR3 in amino acids: CASSWDRFGSGANVLTF. CDR3 DNA sequence: TGTGCCAGTAGTTGGGACAGGTTTGGTTCTGGGGCCAACGTCCTGACTTTC.

This clone was seen only a few times. The chain carries TRBV28 and TRBJ1-6; D is uncertain. The CDR3 is made up of 14 amino acids. V gave up 2 bases and J gave up 10 bases, with 12 bases separating them. CDR1 and CDR2 from the germline V gene are MDHEN and SYDVKM. The CDR3 sequence: CASSLAQTRSPLHF. CDR3 bases: TGTGCCAGCAGTTTAGCTCAGACCCGCTCACCCCTCCACTTT.

This chain links TRBV5-1 with TRBJ2-1, with D perhaps matching TRBD2 (6 bases). V was trimmed by 4 bases and J by 4 bases, leaving 15 bases between them. CDR1 and CDR2 (germline): SGHRS, YFSETQ. This CDR3 is 15 amino acids long. The CDR3 region is CASSRASDPYNEQFF. DNA of the CDR3: TGCGCCAGCAGCCGCGCTAGCGACCCTTACAATGAGCAGTTCTTC. The full variable domain, rest sourced from reference TRBV5-1 and TRBJ2-1, is KAGVTQTPRYLIKTRGQQVTLSCSPISGHRSVSWYQQTPGQGLQFLFEYFSETQRNKGNFPGRFSGRQFSNSRSEMNVSTLELGDSALYLCASSRASDPYNEQFFGPGTRLTVL.

The chain is built from TRBV5-6 and TRBJ1-1; no clear D. CDR1 and CDR2 (germline): SGHDT, YYEEEE. The length of the CDR3 is 14 residues. Deletions cut 6 bases from V and 10 bases from J, with 22 bases between. For the CDR3, the DNA is TGTGCCAGCAAAGAGTCCCACTCCAGCTACCGAGCTTTCTTT. Protein sequence: CASKESHSSYRAFF.

The chain has TRBV6-1 and TRBJ1-2, with TRBD1 matching over 8 bases. The germline V gene has CDR1 MNHNS and CDR2 SASEGT. V lost 7 bases and J lost 3; bases outside the gene matches: 10. CDR3 length: 15 amino acids. CDR3 protein: CASTLGQGEYYGYTF. The DNA for the CDR3 is TGTGCCAGCACCCTAGGACAGGGAGAGTACTATGGCTACACCTTC.

The chain recombines TRBV19 with TRBJ1-5, with 10 nucleotides matching TRBD1. The germline gives CDR1 LNHDA, CDR2 SQIVND (reference sequence). Trimming at V came to 4 bases and at J to 6 bases, leaving 6 bases not matched to a gene. The CDR3 sequence is 15 residues long. This CDR3 is CASSRVTGGFQPQHF. The CDR3 bases are TGTGCCAGTAGTAGGGTGACAGGGGGCTTTCAGCCCCAGCATTTT.

V is TRBV6-1 and J is TRBJ1-2; TRBD1 agrees at 10 bases. V lost 4 bases and J lost 4; bases outside the gene matches: 6. The CDR3 sequence is 15 residues long. CDR1 and CDR2 (germline): MNHNS, SASEGT. The CDR3 nucleotides are TGTGCCAGCAGTGCAGACTGGACAGGGGGCTATGGCTACACCTTC. As protein: CASSADWTGGYGYTF.

The chain joins TRBV27 to TRBJ2-1; 11 positions match TRBD2. The germline V gene encodes CDR1 MNHEY and CDR2 SMNVEV (reference sequence). The CDR3 is 15 amino acids. The junction had 1 base not matched to a gene; V was cut back by 2 bases and J by 4 bases. CDR3 sequence: CASSLGTSGYNEQFF. CDR3 in DNA: TGTGCCAGCAGTTTAGGGACTAGCGGTTACAATGAGCAGTTCTTC.